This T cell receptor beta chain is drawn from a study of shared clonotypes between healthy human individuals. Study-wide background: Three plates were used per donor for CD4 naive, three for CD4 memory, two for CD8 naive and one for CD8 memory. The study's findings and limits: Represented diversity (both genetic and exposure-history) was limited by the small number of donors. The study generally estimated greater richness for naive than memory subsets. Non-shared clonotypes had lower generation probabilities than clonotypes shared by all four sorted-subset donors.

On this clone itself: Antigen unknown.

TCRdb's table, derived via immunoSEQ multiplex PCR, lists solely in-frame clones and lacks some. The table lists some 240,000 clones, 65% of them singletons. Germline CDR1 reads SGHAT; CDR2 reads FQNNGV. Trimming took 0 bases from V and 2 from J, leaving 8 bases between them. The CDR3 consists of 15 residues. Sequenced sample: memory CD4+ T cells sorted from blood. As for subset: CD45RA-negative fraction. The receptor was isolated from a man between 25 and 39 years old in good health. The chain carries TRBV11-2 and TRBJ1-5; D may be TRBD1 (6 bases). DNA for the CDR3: TGTGCCAGCAGCTTAGATGCAGGGGGCAATCAGCCCCAGCATTTT. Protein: CASSLDAGGNQPQHF.